The 30 T cell receptor beta chains below come from one sample, sequenced in a study of CD8 T cells in ankylosing spondylitis. TCRdb reprocessed the 5' RACE reads with MiXCR, giving one entry per CDR3 protein. Among a few hundred thousand distinct CDR3 sequences, roughly a tenth were seen once, and the ten largest hold about 19%. The sample consisted of blood, either unsorted or a sorted T cell fraction (not recorded which). Receptors originate from a male donor with ankylosing spondylitis or in good health (not recorded which).

This clonotype showed up many times. V usage is TRBV10-3 and J usage is TRBJ1-2; D is ambiguous. This CDR3 comprises 13 residues. Trimming removed 3 bases from V and 4 bases from J, with 9 bases in between. Germline assignment: CDR1 ENHRY and CDR2 SYGVKD. Written as DNA, the CDR3 is TGTGCCATCAGTGACGGATCCACCTATGGCTACACCTTC. It yields the protein CAISDGSTYGYTF.

This clonotype was seen only a few times. The rearrangement links TRBV11-2 to TRBJ1-1; D perhaps matches TRBD1 (5 bases). CDR1 SGHAT and CDR2 FQNNGV come from the germline V gene. CDR3 length: 15 residues. Trimming pared 7 bases from V and 0 bases from J, leaving 15 bases between. The chain's CDR3 is CASNLDSYLNTEAFF. In DNA form, the CDR3 reads TGTGCCAGCAACCTCGACAGCTACTTGAACACTGAAGCTTTCTTT.

This clonotype was detected only a few times. The gene calls are TRBV5-1 and TRBJ2-3; D possibly corresponds to TRBD2 (6 bases). The ends were cut back, 5 bases at V and 2 bases at J, with 15 bases in the middle. The CDR3 spans 15 residues. Germline V gives CDR1 SGHRS, CDR2 YFSETQ. CDR3 in amino acids: CASRRSGGATDTQYF. The CDR3 DNA follows: TGCGCCAGCAGAAGGTCGGGCGGGGCCACAGATACGCAGTATTTT.

This clonotype was counted between two and nine times. The chain uses TRBV7-9 and TRBJ1-4; 7 bases match TRBD1. J lost 5 bases, V lost 5 bases, and 5 bases had no gene match. This CDR3 has 14 amino acids. The germline V gene has CDR1 SEHNR and CDR2 FQNEAQ (reference sequence). CDR3 sequence: CASSEGQTNEKLFF. The DNA for the CDR3 is TGTGCCAGCAGCGAGGGACAGACAAATGAAAAACTGTTTTTT.

The V and J genes are TRBV7-2 and TRBJ1-2; no firm D call. The CDR3 is made up of 12 amino acids. The germline V gene encodes CDR1 SGHTA and CDR2 FQGNSA. V gave up 4 bases and J gave up 5 bases, with 8 bases separating them. CDR3 nucleotide sequence: TGTGCCAGCAGCTCCACAGTGTATGGCTACACCTTC. This codes for CASSSTVYGYTF.

This clonotype was counted at least ten times. The chain recombines TRBV9 with TRBJ2-2; 10 bases are shared with TRBD2. Germline CDR1 SGDLS, CDR2 YYNGEE. The ends lost 6 bases at V and 4 bases at J; junction bases unmatched: 3. The CDR3 loop spans 14 amino acids. Here the CDR3 reads CASTLAGGTGELFF. The CDR3 DNA reads as TGTGCCAGCACCTTAGCGGGGGGCACCGGGGAGCTGTTTTTT. Full variable domain (remainder filled in from reference TRBV9 and TRBJ2-2): DSGVTQTPKHLITATGQRVTLRCSPRSGDLSVYWYQQSLDQGLQFLIQYYNGEERAKGNILERFSAQQFPDLHSELNLSSLELGDSALYFCASTLAGGTGELFFGEGSRLTVL.

The sample holds many counts of this clonotype. In DNA form, the CDR3 reads TGTGCCAGCAGCTTATCCTGGGGGGATACGCAGTATTTT. It translates to CASSLSWGDTQYF. The V gene is TRBV7-2, the J gene TRBJ2-3; TRBD1 or TRBD2 may be the D gene (5 bases each). The CDR3 spans 13 residues. Trimming left V 2 bases short and J 6 bases short, with 9 bases between. CDR1 is SGHTA and CDR2 is FQGNSA in the germline V gene.

The V call is TRBV20-1, the J call TRBJ2-5; no reliable D call. The germline gives CDR1 DFQATT, CDR2 SNEGSKA (reference sequence). The V and J ends lost 3 bases and 5 bases respectively, with 13 bases between them. This CDR3 is built from 13 residues. The CDR3: CSASLATGETQYF. Written as DNA, the CDR3 is TGCAGTGCTAGCCTTGCTACCGGGGAGACCCAGTACTTC.

This clonotype occurred many times. The chain is built from TRBV20-1 and TRBJ2-7; 7 nucleotides line up with TRBD1. Germline CDR1 DFQATT, CDR2 SNEGSKA (reference sequence). V lost 0 bases, J lost 2 bases, and 10 bases stayed unmatched. CDR3 size: 16 residues. The CDR3 sequence: CSARDSLSGGAYEQYF. The CDR3 DNA reads TGCAGTGCTAGAGACTCTCTTTCAGGGGGAGCCTACGAGCAGTACTTC.

This clonotype appeared many times. The J gene is TRBJ2-7, the V gene TRBV5-1; 7 bases map to TRBD2. V trimming: 2 bases; J trimming: 0 bases; junction bases outside the gene matches: 5. Germline V CDR1 and CDR2: SGHRS, YFSETQ. The CDR3 has 15 residues. The CDR3 region has the DNA TGCGCCAGCAGCTTCAGCGGGGCGAGCTCCTACGAGCAGTACTTC. As protein: CASSFSGASSYEQYF.

This clonotype was observed many times. V gene TRBV5-1 combines with J gene TRBJ1-1, with D possibly matching TRBD1 (6 bases). The germline CDR1 and CDR2 sequences are SGHRS and YFSETQ. The CDR3 has 15 amino acids. V gave up 2 bases and J gave up 0 bases, with 11 bases separating them. CDR3 DNA: TGCGCCAGCAGCTTTGAACAGGGCGTGAACACTGAAGCTTTCTTT. This sequence encodes CASSFEQGVNTEAFF. The full variable domain, in which reference TRBV5-1 and TRBJ1-1 provide the parts outside the CDR3, is KAGVTQTPRYLIKTRGQQVTLSCSPISGHRSVSWYQQTPGQGLQFLFEYFSETQRNKGNFPGRFSGRQFSNSRSEMNVSTLELGDSALYLCASSFEQGVNTEAFFGQGTRLTVV.

This clonotype was found a few times. The rearrangement joins TRBV11-2 to TRBJ1-4, with D perhaps TRBD1 (6 bases). The CDR3 runs 16 residues. The V end lost 5 bases, the J end lost 5 bases, and 18 bases lay between the germline ends. CDR1 and CDR2 from the germline V gene are SGHAT and FQNNGV. CDR3 protein: CASSPPGGLVNEKLFF. For the CDR3, the DNA is TGTGCCAGCAGCCCCCCGGGGGGGCTAGTGAATGAAAAACTGTTTTTT.

This clonotype came up a few times. J is TRBJ2-4 and V is TRBV7-3; D tentatively fits TRBD1 or TRBD2 (7 bases each). Germline CDR1 and CDR2: SGHTA and FQGTGA. V shed 6 bases and J shed 3 bases, with 15 bases lying between them. CDR3 length: 15 amino acids. CDR3: CASREGGGGKNIQYF. DNA for the CDR3: TGTGCCAGCAGAGAAGGGGGCGGGGGCAAAAACATTCAGTACTTC.

This clonotype was detected many times. The chain uses TRBV11-2 and TRBJ2-1; D ambiguous. There are 17 residues in the CDR3. Deletions cut 0 bases from V and 0 bases from J, with 12 bases between. The germline V gene has CDR1 SGHAT and CDR2 FQNNGV. The CDR3 bases are TGTGCCAGCAGCTTAGAATTGGGTAGGATCTCCTACAATGAGCAGTTCTTC. Protein sequence: CASSLELGRISYNEQFF.

This clonotype was counted many times. The chain links TRBV29-1 to TRBJ2-5; D is possibly TRBD2 (7 bases). The germline CDR1 and CDR2 sequences are SQVTM and ANQGSEA. V dropped 4 bases and J dropped 2 bases, with 11 bases sitting between them. This CDR3 region has 13 residues. Here the CDR3 reads CSVVEGGQETQYF. For the CDR3, the DNA is TGCAGCGTTGTAGAGGGGGGGCAAGAGACCCAGTACTTC. Full variable domain (rest looked up from reference TRBV29-1 and TRBJ2-5): SAVISQKPSRDICQRGTSLTIQCQVDSQVTMMFWYRQQPGQSLTLIATANQGSEATYESGFVIDKFPISRPNLTFSTLTVSNMSPEDSSIYLCSVVEGGQETQYFGPGTRLLVL.

In this sample, this clonotype turned up many times. V gene TRBV20-1 combines with J gene TRBJ2-5, with 9 bases that match TRBD2. Per the germline V gene, CDR1 is DFQATT and CDR2 is SNEGSKA (reference sequence). V lost 3 bases and J lost 7; bases outside the gene matches: 6. The CDR3 consists of 13 residues. The CDR3 DNA follows: TGCAGTGCTAGTGTTAGCGGGGGAAGGACCCAGTACTTC. Its translation: CSASVSGGRTQYF.

The rearrangement links TRBV6-2 or TRBV6-3 to TRBJ2-5, with D possibly matching TRBD2 (5 bases). This CDR3 comprises 15 residues. Per the germline V gene, CDR1 is MNHEY and CDR2 is SVGEGT. V gave up 6 bases and J gave up 4 bases, with 18 bases separating them. The DNA for the CDR3 is TGTGCCAGCAGCCGCGGACTGACCCCGGTAGAGACCCAGTACTTC. Protein product: CASSRGLTPVETQYF.

The table lists this clonotype with a few counts. The J gene is TRBJ2-2, the V gene TRBV11-2, with D perhaps matching TRBD2 (6 bases). Looked up from germline, CDR1 is SGHAT and CDR2 is FQNNGV. V was shortened by 3 bases and J by 2 bases, with 10 bases between the two germline ends. This CDR3 spans 15 amino acids. The CDR3 coding sequence is TGTGCCAGCAGCTTGCGGGACTTTAACACCGGGGAGCTGTTTTTT. Translation gives CASSLRDFNTGELFF.

V gene TRBV5-5 combines with J gene TRBJ1-1; maybe TRBD1 (6 bases). Germline V gene sequence: CDR1 SGHKS, CDR2 YYEKEE (reference sequence). This CDR3 comprises 14 residues. Trimming cost V 9 bases and J 3 bases, with 18 bases left between them. The DNA for the CDR3 is TGTGCCACACAGGGTTCTGATTGGGACACTGAAGCTTTCTTT. This encodes CATQGSDWDTEAFF.

There are many counts of this clonotype. Here the CDR3 DNA reads TGTGCCAGCAGTTTGACTAGCGGGGTTTACTACGAGCAGTACTTC. Amino acids: CASSLTSGVYYEQYF. The rearrangement links TRBV28 to TRBJ2-7; 11 nucleotides line up with TRBD2. V gave up 3 bases and J gave up 3 bases; unmatched junction bases: 4. In germline, CDR1 is MDHEN, CDR2 SYDVKM. The CDR3 length is 15 residues.

This clonotype was counted only a few times. The chain recombines TRBV7-3 with TRBJ2-3; 9 bases align to TRBD2. In germline, CDR1 is SGHTA, CDR2 FQGTGA. V dropped 2 bases and J dropped 4; count of bases not matched to a gene: 7. The CDR3 has 16 amino acids. The CDR3 nucleotides are TGTGCCAGCAGCTTATCGGCTAGCGGGGCGGCAGATACGCAGTATTTT. It yields the protein CASSLSASGAADTQYF.

About this clonotype itself: Since a much larger clone is just one base distant, this may be a read error. The rearrangement uses TRBV7-9 and TRBJ1-2; D is ambiguous. The CDR3 contains 14 residues. Germline V gene sequence: CDR1 SEHNR, CDR2 FQNEAQ (reference sequence). The CDR3 nucleotides read TGTGCCAGCAGCTCCCCGGAGTTGGCCTATGGCGACACCTTC. The encoded protein is CASSSPELAYGDTF.

To note about this clonotype: At one end the junction does not follow the germline gene, possibly because of a read error. The genes are TRBV6-6 and TRBJ2-2; D is perhaps TRBD2 (6 bases). Germline assignment: CDR1 MNHNY and CDR2 SVGAGI (reference sequence). The CDR3 is 12 amino acids. In DNA, the CDR3 is TGTGCCAGCACGAATCCCGGCGGGGTGCTGTTTTTT. It translates to CASTNPGGVLFF.

There are many counts of this clonotype. The CDR3: CASSLAFSGPYNEQFF. DNA for the CDR3: TGTGCCAGCAGCTTAGCTTTTTCAGGCCCTTACAATGAGCAGTTCTTC. The chain couples TRBV7-2 to TRBJ2-1; no clear D gene. Germline V gene sequence: CDR1 SGHTA, CDR2 FQGNSA. V shed 0 bases and J shed 4 bases, with 13 bases lying between them. The CDR3 is 16 amino acids. The full variable domain, rest sourced from reference TRBV7-2 and TRBJ2-1, is GAGVSQSPSNKVTEKGKDVELRCDPISGHTALYWYRQSLGQGLEFLIYFQGNSAPDKSGLPSDRFSAERTGGSVSTLTIQRTQQEDSAVYLCASSLAFSGPYNEQFFGPGTRLTVL.

This clonotype appeared a few times. In DNA form, the CDR3 reads TGTGCCAGCAGTTTAGCCCTGGGAGGGGAGCAGTTCTTC. Amino acid sequence: CASSLALGGEQFF. V gene TRBV27 combines with J gene TRBJ2-1, with 7 nucleotides matching TRBD2. CDR3 size: 13 residues. V was clipped by 2 bases and J by 10 bases; unmatched bases: 5. CDR1 MNHEY and CDR2 SMNVEV come from the germline V gene (reference sequence).

In its sample, this clonotype was seen a few times. This chain joins TRBV5-6 and TRBJ1-1; D is undetermined. Trimming pared 2 bases from V and 3 bases from J, leaving 17 bases between. The CDR3 runs to 16 residues. Looked up from germline, CDR1 is SGHDT and CDR2 is YYEEEE. The DNA of the CDR3 is TGTGCCAGCAGCTTCGATATTGCGGCGGGTCACACTGAAGCTTTCTTT. This encodes CASSFDIAAGHTEAFF.

This clonotype was counted ten times or more. The chain has TRBV20-1 and TRBJ1-5; D uncertain. Trimming removed 5 bases from V and 0 bases from J, with 5 bases in between. This CDR3 region has 12 residues. The germline CDR1 and CDR2 sequences are DFQATT and SNEGSKA (reference sequence). CDR3: CSARHSNQPQHF. The CDR3 nucleotides are TGCAGTGCTCGACATAGCAATCAGCCCCAGCATTTT.

There are a few counts of this clonotype. The rearrangement links TRBV5-1 to TRBJ1-3; no definite D call. The V gene's germline CDR1 is SGHRS and CDR2 YFSETQ. The germline V and J ends were trimmed by 0 bases and 3 bases, with 10 bases remaining between them. The CDR3 is 15 residues long. CDR3 bases: TGCGCCAGCAGCTTGGCGTCGGAGGTTGGAAACACCATATATTTT. It translates to CASSLASEVGNTIYF.

This clonotype appeared many times. The chain links TRBV15 to TRBJ2-3; 8 positions match TRBD1. CDR3 length: 15 residues. V gave up 8 bases and J gave up 2 bases; unmatched junction bases: 9. The germline V gene has CDR1 LNHNV and CDR2 YYDKDF (reference sequence). The CDR3 DNA reads as TGTGCCACCGGATTCCGACAGGGGACCACAGATACGCAGTATTTT. Protein: CATGFRQGTTDTQYF.

This chain uses TRBV5-1 with TRBJ1-1; a possible D gene is TRBD1 (5 bases). Germline V gene data show CDR1 as SGHRS and CDR2 as YFSETQ. The ends were cut back, 0 bases at V and 2 bases at J, with 8 bases in the middle. This CDR3 has 14 residues. CDR3 DNA sequence: TGCGCCAGCAGCTTGGGACAGATAAACACTGAAGCTTTCTTT. This sequence encodes CASSLGQINTEAFF.